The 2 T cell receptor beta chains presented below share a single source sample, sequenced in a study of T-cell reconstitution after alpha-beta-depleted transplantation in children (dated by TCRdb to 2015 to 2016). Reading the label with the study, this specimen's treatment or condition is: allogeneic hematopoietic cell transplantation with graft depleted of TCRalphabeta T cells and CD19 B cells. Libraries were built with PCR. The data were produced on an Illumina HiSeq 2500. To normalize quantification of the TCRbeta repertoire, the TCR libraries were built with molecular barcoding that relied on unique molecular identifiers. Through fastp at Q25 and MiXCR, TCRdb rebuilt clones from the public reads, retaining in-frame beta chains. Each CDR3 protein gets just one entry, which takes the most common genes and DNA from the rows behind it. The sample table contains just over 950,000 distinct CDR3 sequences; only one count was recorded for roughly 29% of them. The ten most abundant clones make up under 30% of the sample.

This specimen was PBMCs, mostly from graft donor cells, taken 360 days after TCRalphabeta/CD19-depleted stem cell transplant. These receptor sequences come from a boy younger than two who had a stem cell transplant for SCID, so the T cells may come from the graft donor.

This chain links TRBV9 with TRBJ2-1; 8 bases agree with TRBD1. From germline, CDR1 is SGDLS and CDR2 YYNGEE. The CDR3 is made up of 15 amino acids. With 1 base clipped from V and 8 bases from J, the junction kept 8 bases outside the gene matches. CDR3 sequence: CASSVFQGAQDEQFF. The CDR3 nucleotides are TGTGCCAGCAGCGTATTTCAGGGGGCTCAGGATGAGCAGTTCTTC.

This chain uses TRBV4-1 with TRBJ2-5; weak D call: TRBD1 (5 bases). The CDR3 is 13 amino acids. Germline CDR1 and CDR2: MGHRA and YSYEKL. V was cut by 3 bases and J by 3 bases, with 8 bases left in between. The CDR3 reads CASSHFREETQYF. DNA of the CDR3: TGCGCCAGCAGCCATTTCAGGGAAGAGACCCAGTACTTC.